This T cell receptor beta chain was profiled in a study of cytomegalovirus exposure and HLA in healthy donors. Overall study findings and caveats: A later analysis by the authors found several of the most significant clusters apparently linked to common viral pathogens. Among immune exposure information, only CMV serostatus was available. Later analysis indicated greater clonal expansion among HLA-associated TCR beta chains than among equally common other chains.

Primers: 60 Vbeta forward and 13 Jbeta reverse. Authors' analysis steps: In a later analysis, some 80 million unique TCR beta chains included roughly 11 million shared by two or more donors. Using immunoSEQ multiplex PCR, the repertoire was profiled, and TCRdb retains in-frame clones only, with some absent. Clone size and the V and J calls come from that table; the DNA yielded D and trimming. This table holds some 40,000 clones, 45% to 55% found once. To note about this clone: Antigen unknown. Other DNA sequences from this sample encode an identical CDR3 as well.

The clonotype was recovered from a woman in her thirties or forties in good health and CMV-seropositive. Input material: PBMCs.

CDR3 DNA: TGTGCCAGCAGCTTAGCTAGCGGGGGACGGGAGACCCAGTACTTC. It is translated as CASSLASGGRETQYF. The rearrangement joins TRBV7-3 to TRBJ2-5; 10 nucleotides agree with TRBD2. V was clipped by 2 bases and J by 5 bases; unmatched bases: 5. Germline V gives CDR1 SGHTA, CDR2 FQGTGA. CDR3 size: 15 residues.